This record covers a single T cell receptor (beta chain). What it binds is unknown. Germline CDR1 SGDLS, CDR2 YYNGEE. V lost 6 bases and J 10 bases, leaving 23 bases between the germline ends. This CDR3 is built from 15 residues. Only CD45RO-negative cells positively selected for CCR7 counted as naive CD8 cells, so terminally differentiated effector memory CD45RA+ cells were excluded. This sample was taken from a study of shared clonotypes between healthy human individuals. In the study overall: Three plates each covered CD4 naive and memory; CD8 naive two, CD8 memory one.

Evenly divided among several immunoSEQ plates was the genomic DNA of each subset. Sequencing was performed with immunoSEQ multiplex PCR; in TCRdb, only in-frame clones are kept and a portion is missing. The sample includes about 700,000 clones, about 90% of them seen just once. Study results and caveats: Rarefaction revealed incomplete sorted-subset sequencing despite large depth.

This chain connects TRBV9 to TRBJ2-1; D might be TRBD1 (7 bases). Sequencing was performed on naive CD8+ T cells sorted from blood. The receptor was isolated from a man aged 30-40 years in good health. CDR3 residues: CASTPGQTRIREQFF. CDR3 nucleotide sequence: TGTGCCAGCACCCCGGGACAGACTAGAATTCGCGAGCAGTTCTTC.